This T cell receptor beta chain is drawn from a study of cytomegalovirus exposure and HLA in healthy donors. For the study at large: Among the roughly 400 genotyped donors, more than 70% were placed in the Caucasian-associated ancestry cluster.

In regard to this clone: Its antigen remains unidentified.

CDR3 length equals 17 residues. CDR1 is SNHLY, CDR2 FYNNEI, per germline. The germline V and J ends were trimmed by 0 bases and 0 bases, with 14 bases remaining between them. Likely unrecorded immune exposures existed in these nominally healthy donors. Study-wide results and limits: Information on immune exposure was restricted to one variable (CMV serostatus). For TCR beta chains, V- and J-gene trimming was later linked to a missense DCLRE1C variant.

Primers: 60 Vbeta forward and 13 Jbeta reverse. The table came from immunoSEQ multiplex PCR; TCRdb's copy has only in-frame clones and leaves some out. The table has 45,000 to 65,000 clones, 60% to 80% seen once. The receptor's source is a woman aged 40 to 50 in good health and CMV-seropositive. The sample was PBMCs. This rearrangement joins TRBV2 to TRBJ1-1; weak D call: TRBD1 (5 bases). CDR3 sequence reads: CASSEAPHGGVNTEAFF. Written as DNA, the CDR3 is TGTGCCAGCAGTGAAGCCCCACATGGGGGGGTGAACACTGAAGCTTTCTTT.